Following are 26 T cell receptor beta chains from one sample sequenced in a study of Ad26.COV2.S vaccination and SARS-CoV-2 variants. Libraries were prepared by immunoSEQ multiplex PCR; TCRdb keeps only in-frame clonotypes and omits some of them. The repertoire consists of hundreds of thousands of clones, with around 87% occurring once and the leading ten covering around 3%. Described treatment: roughly 20 received Ad26.COV2.S at low or high dose, single or two shots; roughly 5 received placebo; per-sample allocation not given. Sampling took place 63 days after the first vaccine or placebo injection. The sequenced sample was peripheral blood, obtained in a trial of Ad26.COV2.S vaccine versus placebo. The source is a person aged 18 to 65 who received the Ad26.COV2.S COVID-19 vaccine or a placebo.

DNA for the CDR3: TGTGCCAGCAGCTTCCGTCCCCGCGGCAATGAGCAGTTCTTC. This sequence encodes CASSFRPRGNEQFF. The chain recombines TRBV5-6 with TRBJ2-1; D call uncertain. The CDR3 length is 14 residues. CDR1 SGHDT and CDR2 YYEEEE come from the germline V gene. Trimming pared 2 bases from V and 6 bases from J, leaving 12 bases between.

This clone was detected a few times. The chain is built from TRBV6-6 and TRBJ2-5, with 10 bases aligning to TRBD2. The CDR3 extends over 14 amino acids. CDR1 and CDR2 (germline): MNHNY, SVGAGI (reference sequence). The V gene end was trimmed by 9 bases and the J gene end by 5 bases; junction bases not matched to a gene: 9. The CDR3 DNA reads TGTGCCAGTTCAACTAGCGGGAAATCGGAGACCCAGTACTTC. It is translated as CASSTSGKSETQYF.

V usage is TRBV30 and J usage is TRBJ1-1; D is unclear. V was clipped by 2 bases and J by 0 bases, with 10 bases between them. Germline-derived CDR1 and CDR2 are GTSNPN and SVGIG (reference sequence). CDR3 length: 14 amino acids. The CDR3 nucleotides read TGTGCCTGGAGTTCCCTGAGCATGAACACTGAAGCTTTCTTT. Residues: CAWSSLSMNTEAFF.

The J gene is TRBJ1-3, the V gene TRBV20-1; D unclear. Looked up from germline, CDR1 is DFQATT and CDR2 is SNEGSKA (reference sequence). The CDR3 runs to 11 residues. V shed 3 bases and J shed 4 bases, with 4 bases lying between them. The CDR3 DNA is TGCAGTGCTAGTAAGGGAAACACCATATATTTT. Amino acids: CSASKGNTIYF.

The genes are TRBV19 and TRBJ2-7; D is possibly TRBD1 (6 bases). Per the germline V gene, CDR1 is LNHDA and CDR2 is SQIVND (reference sequence). This CDR3 contains 14 residues. V lost 3 bases and J 3 bases, leaving 12 bases between the germline ends. The CDR3 DNA sequence: TGTGCCAGTAGTATCCTGACAGGCGGCTACGAGCAGTACTTC. Translating gives CASSILTGGYEQYF.

V and J are TRBV5-1 and TRBJ2-7; no reliable D call. The germline V gene encodes CDR1 SGHRS and CDR2 YFSETQ. This CDR3 has 13 amino acids. V was cut by 0 bases and J by 4 bases, with 8 bases left in between. CDR3 nucleotides: TGCGCCAGCAGCTTGGGGGATTTATACGAGCAGTACTTC. Translation gives CASSLGDLYEQYF. Complete variable domain (other parts from reference TRBV5-1 and TRBJ2-7): KAGVTQTPRYLIKTRGQQVTLSCSPISGHRSVSWYQQTPGQGLQFLFEYFSETQRNKGNFPGRFSGRQFSNSRSEMNVSTLELGDSALYLCASSLGDLYEQYFGPGTRLTVT.

The gene calls are TRBV12-5 and TRBJ2-1, with D possibly being TRBD1 (6 bases). The CDR3 totals 13 residues. Germline V gene sequence: CDR1 LGHNT, CDR2 FRNRAP. V was trimmed by 5 bases and J by 10 bases, leaving 15 bases between them. The CDR3 bases are TGTGCTAGTGGTACAGGACAGTCTCGCGAGCAGTTCTTC. It translates to CASGTGQSREQFF.

The V call is TRBV6-2 or TRBV6-3, the J call TRBJ1-2; no clear D gene. There are 13 residues in the CDR3. Germline V gene sequence: CDR1 MNHEY, CDR2 SVGEGT. The V end was cut by 2 bases, the J end by 5 bases, with 9 bases between. The CDR3 loop reads CASSYRGGYGYTF. The CDR3 DNA follows: TGTGCCAGCAGTTACCGGGGAGGATATGGCTACACCTTC.

The chain employs TRBV5-1 and TRBJ1-1; D uncertain. CDR1 and CDR2 (germline): SGHRS, YFSETQ. The CDR3 totals 13 residues. The V end was cut by 2 bases, the J end by 1 base, with 6 bases between. The CDR3 DNA sequence: TGCGCCAGCAGCTTAGCCAGGAACACTGAAGCTTTCTTT. Protein: CASSLARNTEAFF.

The rearrangement uses TRBV7-2 and TRBJ1-4, with D hard to call. CDR3 length: 17 amino acids. V dropped 4 bases and J dropped 7 bases, with 22 bases sitting between them. Germline V gene data show CDR1 as SGHTA and CDR2 as FQGNSA. CDR3 nucleotide sequence: TGTGCCAGCAGCTCACCCCCCGGGATGGGGTTGGGTGAAAAACTGTTTTTT. Amino acid sequence: CASSSPPGMGLGEKLFF.

This clone was observed a handful of times. The chain couples TRBV19 to TRBJ1-1; D not resolved. The V and J ends lost 5 bases and 3 bases respectively, with 10 bases between them. Germline V gene data show CDR1 as LNHDA and CDR2 as SQIVND (reference sequence). The CDR3 sequence is 13 residues long. The CDR3 here is CASSVGVYTEAFF. CDR3 sequence (DNA): TGTGCCAGTAGTGTAGGTGTCTACACTGAAGCTTTCTTT.

The genes are TRBV30 and TRBJ1-3; maybe TRBD1 (5 bases). V was shortened by 0 bases and J by 3 bases, with 9 bases between the two germline ends. This CDR3 is 14 amino acids long. The germline CDR1 and CDR2 sequences are GTSNPN and SVGIG (reference sequence). The CDR3 sequence is CAWSVGGDGNTIYF. The CDR3 DNA follows: TGTGCCTGGAGTGTAGGAGGGGATGGAAACACCATATATTTT.

The CDR3 DNA is TGTGCCAGCAAGGGACGTTCAACTAATGAAAAACTGTTTTTT. Its translation is CASKGRSTNEKLFF. The genes are TRBV2 and TRBJ1-4; D perhaps matches TRBD1 (5 bases). There are 14 residues in the CDR3. V shed 7 bases and J shed 0 bases, with 9 bases lying between them. Germline values: CDR1 SNHLY, CDR2 FYNNEI.

The rearrangement links TRBV11-2 to TRBJ2-1; 9 nucleotides line up with TRBD2. With V trimmed by 6 bases and J by 8 bases, 11 bases remained unmatched. The CDR3 covers 15 residues. Germline CDR1 SGHAT, CDR2 FQNNGV. CDR3 bases: TGTGCCAGCAGGTCGGTTAGCGGGAGCCTCGATGAGCAGTTCTTC. Its protein product is CASRSVSGSLDEQFF.

The V and J genes are TRBV19 and TRBJ1-3; D call uncertain. From germline, CDR1 is LNHDA and CDR2 SQIVND (reference sequence). V was shortened by 4 bases and J by 0 bases, with 10 bases between the two germline ends. CDR3 length: 15 amino acids. The CDR3 here is CASSTHQSSGNTIYF. CDR3 nucleotides: TGTGCCAGTAGTACCCATCAGAGCTCTGGAAACACCATATATTTT.

The gene calls are TRBV28 and TRBJ2-1; D is perhaps TRBD2 (5 bases). CDR3 length: 12 residues. CDR1 and CDR2 from the germline V gene are MDHEN and SYDVKM. Trimming stripped 4 bases from V and 9 bases from J, with 10 bases between. The CDR3: CASSSFAGEQFF. For the CDR3, the DNA is TGTGCCAGCAGTTCCTTCGCGGGTGAGCAGTTCTTC. The whole variable domain, filled in from reference TRBV28 and TRBJ2-1, reads DVKVTQSSRYLVKRTGEKVFLECVQDMDHENMFWYRQDPGLGLRLIYFSYDVKMKEKGDIPEGYSVSREKKERFSLILESASTNQTSMYLCASSSFAGEQFFGPGTRLTVL.

This chain uses TRBV29-1 with TRBJ2-7; the D call may be TRBD1 or TRBD2 (7 bases each). CDR1 and CDR2 from the germline V gene are SQVTM and ANQGSEA. Trimming pared 4 bases from V and 4 bases from J, leaving 11 bases between. CDR3 size: 12 residues. The CDR3, as DNA: TGCAGCGTTGCCAGGGGGGGATACGAGCAGTACTTC. As protein: CSVARGGYEQYF.

CDR3 nucleotide sequence: TGTGCCAGCAGTCCCGGGGGATACGAGCAGTACTTC. This sequence encodes CASSPGGYEQYF. The chain recombines TRBV27 with TRBJ2-7, with D possibly TRBD2 on 6 matching bases. There are 12 residues in the CDR3. The germline gives CDR1 MNHEY, CDR2 SMNVEV (reference sequence). Trimming shortened V by 5 bases and J by 4 bases, and 9 bases separated the two germline ends.

This clone showed up just a few times. V gene TRBV11-1 combines with J gene TRBJ2-7; tentatively, D is TRBD1 (5 bases). V lost 1 base and J lost 3, with 13 bases in between. In germline, CDR1 is SGHAT, CDR2 FQDESV (reference sequence). CDR3 length: 15 amino acids. The CDR3 loop is CASSLGTGPFYEQYF. CDR3 nucleotide sequence: TGTGCCAGCAGCTTAGGCACAGGACCCTTCTACGAGCAGTACTTC.

The rearrangement links TRBV18 to TRBJ1-6; D gene ambiguous. The length of the CDR3 is 16 residues. The germline V gene encodes CDR1 KGHSH and CDR2 LQKENI. The germline V and J ends were trimmed by 2 bases and 7 bases, with 15 bases remaining between them. The CDR3 nucleotides are TGTGCCAGCTCACCAAACAGCGACCCCCGCAATTCACCCCTCCACTTT. Its protein is CASSPNSDPRNSPLHF.

The chain is built from TRBV5-4 and TRBJ2-5; the D gene could be TRBD1 or TRBD2 (5 bases each). The CDR3 has 15 residues. Germline loops: CDR1 SGHNT, CDR2 YYREEE (reference sequence). The V end lost 4 bases, the J end lost 1 base, and 14 bases lay between the germline ends. The DNA of the CDR3 is TGTGCCAGCAGCCCGAGAGGGACCACCCAAGAGACCCAGTACTTC. It specifies CASSPRGTTQETQYF.

The J gene is TRBJ1-1, the V gene TRBV5-6; D may be TRBD1 (6 bases). Germline lookup yields CDR1 SGHDT and CDR2 YYEEEE. V lost 0 bases and J lost 8, with 14 bases in between. CDR3 size: 14 residues. The DNA of the CDR3 is TGTGCCAGCAGCTTGGGTCAGGGGCGTGGGGAAGCTTTCTTT. It is translated as CASSLGQGRGEAFF.

The V and J genes are TRBV3-1 (or the pseudogene TRBV3-2) and TRBJ2-1; 8 bases match TRBD2. The V gene end was trimmed by 1 base and the J gene end by 0 bases; junction bases not matched to a gene: 2. CDR1 is LGHDT and CDR2 is YNNKEL in the germline V gene (reference sequence). The CDR3 loop spans 16 amino acids. The CDR3 region has the DNA TGTGCCAGCAGCCAAGGAAGCGGGAGCTCCTACAATGAGCAGTTCTTC. It codes for CASSQGSGSSYNEQFF.

The chain employs TRBV6-6 and TRBJ1-4; D is possibly TRBD1 (6 bases). Germline V gene lookup returns CDR1 MNHNY and CDR2 SVGAGI (reference sequence). The CDR3 loop spans 14 amino acids. Trimming cost V 6 bases and J 3 bases, with 11 bases left between them. CDR3 coding DNA: TGTGCCAGCAGATCGGACAGCTCTAATGAAAAACTGTTTTTT. Translation gives CASRSDSSNEKLFF.

J is TRBJ2-7 and V is TRBV29-1; 9 bases map to TRBD1. Trimming took 6 bases from V and 2 from J; bases not matched to a gene: 8. The CDR3 is 14 residues long. The V gene's germline CDR1 is SQVTM and CDR2 ANQGSEA. The CDR3 here is CSVVDGTGTYEQYF. The CDR3 bases are TGCAGCGTGGTAGACGGGACAGGGACCTACGAGCAGTACTTC.

V is TRBV5-4 and J is TRBJ1-4, with 9 bases lining up with TRBD1. Germline lookup yields CDR1 SGHNT and CDR2 YYREEE (reference sequence). The CDR3 is made up of 16 amino acids. Trimming took 0 bases from V and 8 from J; bases not matched to a gene: 8. The CDR3 bases are TGTGCCAGCAGCTTGGGGACAGGGGAATCGAGAGAAAAACTGTTTTTT. It encodes CASSLGTGESREKLFF. Variable domain in full (rest from reference TRBV5-4 and TRBJ1-4): ETGVTQSPTHLIKTRGQQVTLRCSSQSGHNTVSWYQQALGQGPQFIFQYYREEENGRGNFPPRFSGLQFPNYSSELNVNALELDDSALYLCASSLGTGESREKLFFGSGTQLSVL.